This T cell receptor (beta chain) is drawn from a study of T cell responses to AZD1222 COVID-19 vaccine. Generated by immunoSEQ multiplex PCR, the TCRdb table keeps only in-frame clones and is missing some. The top ten clones hold 13% of a sample with 65,000 to 85,000 clones, roughly 81% of them seen once. The CDR3 runs 16 residues. V was shortened by 1 base and J by 0 bases, with 11 bases between the two germline ends. Germline V gene sequence: CDR1 SGHDT, CDR2 YYEEEE. The input for sequencing was peripheral blood, taken on day 0 of AZD1222 vaccination. J is TRBJ1-3 and V is TRBV5-6, with a possible D match to TRBD1 (5 bases). This receptor was obtained from an adult in good health. The DNA of the CDR3 is TGTGCCAGCAGCTTGTTAGGGGTGTTCTCTGGAAACACCATATATTTT. Its protein product is CASSLLGVFSGNTIYF.